This TCR beta chain came from a study of blood T cell repertoires in COVID-19. Only in-frame clones appear in the TCRdb table, and some are missing; sequencing was by immunoSEQ multiplex PCR. The table includes around 140,000 clones, around 87% detected once. The sequencing input was PBMCs or T cells enriched from blood (not recorded which). This TCR was sampled from a man in his sixties who had recovered from COVID-19.

The CDR3 coding sequence is TGTGCCAGCAGACGGGACAGTATCTCCTACGAGCAGTACTTC. Amino acids: CASRRDSISYEQYF. V gene TRBV2 combines with J gene TRBJ2-7, with 7 bases matching TRBD1. The V and J ends lost 6 bases and 0 bases, in that order; junction bases with no gene match: 5. This CDR3 contains 14 residues. Germline V gives CDR1 SNHLY, CDR2 FYNNEI.